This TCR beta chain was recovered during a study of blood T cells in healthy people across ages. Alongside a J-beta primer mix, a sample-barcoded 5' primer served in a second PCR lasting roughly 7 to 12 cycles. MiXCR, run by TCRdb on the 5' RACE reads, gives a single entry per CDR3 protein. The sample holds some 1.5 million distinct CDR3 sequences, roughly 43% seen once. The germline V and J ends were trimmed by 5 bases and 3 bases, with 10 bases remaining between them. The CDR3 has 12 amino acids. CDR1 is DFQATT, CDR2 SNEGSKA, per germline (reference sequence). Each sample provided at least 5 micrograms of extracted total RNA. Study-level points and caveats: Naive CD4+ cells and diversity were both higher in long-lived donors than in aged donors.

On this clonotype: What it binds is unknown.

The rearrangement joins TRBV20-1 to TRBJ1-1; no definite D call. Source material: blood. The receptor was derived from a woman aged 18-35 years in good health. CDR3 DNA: TGCAGTGCTCCGAACGCTCACACTGAAGCTTTCTTT. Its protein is CSAPNAHTEAFF.